This T cell receptor (beta chain) was captured in a study of shared clonotypes between healthy human individuals. There are 14 residues in the CDR3. Germline V gene data show CDR1 as MDHEN and CDR2 as SYDVKM. Trimming took 4 bases from V and 7 from J; bases not matched to a gene: 4. Only CD45RO-negative cells positively selected for CCR7 counted as naive CD8 cells, so terminally differentiated effector memory CD45RA+ cells were excluded. Profiled with immunoSEQ multiplex PCR; TCRdb holds only in-frame clones, not every one. The profile covers 2 million or so clones, with approximately 95% appearing a single time and roughly 1% taken by the ten largest.

This sequence originates from a man younger than 35 in good health. The specimen was naive CD8+ T cells sorted from blood. J is TRBJ2-1 and V is TRBV28; 10 bases map to TRBD1. The CDR3 DNA follows: TGTGCCAGCAGTTCCCGGGACAGGGGAAATGAGCAGTTCTTC. Residues: CASSSRDRGNEQFF.